The 18 T cell receptor beta chains presented below share a single source sample, sequenced in a study of beta chain features in type 1 diabetes (dated by TCRdb to between 2018 and 2020). The library was obtained by the immunoSEQ multiplex PCR assay. All of the isolated RNA was reverse transcribed with the High Capacity cDNA Reverse Transcription Kit, so expressed TCRB transcripts were sequenced. TCRdb provides this immuneACCESS table in a form limited to in-frame rearrangements. Some clones are lacking; in checked studies, under half of them reflect an unresolved V gene, and why the rest are absent is not known. Within this sample are a few hundred thousand clones, with 25% to 35% of them counted one time only. The ten largest account for roughly 0.066% of the sample. The sample consisted of naive CD4+ T cells from blood. This specimen's cell subset or site label, per the study, means: true naive CD4+ T cells. These receptors were obtained from a man aged 18 to 29 in good health.

The chain employs TRBV20-1 and TRBJ2-4; D gene uncertain. CDR3 size: 11 residues. V lost 6 bases, J lost 8 bases, and 11 bases lay in between. Germline CDR1 and CDR2: DFQATT and SNEGSKA (reference sequence). CDR3 loop: CSATQGDIQYF. Written as DNA, the CDR3 is TGCAGTGCCACCCAAGGAGACATTCAGTACTTC.

The CDR3 here is CASSPGRTYEQYF. DNA for the CDR3: TGTGCCAGCAGTCCAGGACGTACCTACGAGCAGTACTTC. This chain connects TRBV28 to TRBJ2-7; no clear D gene. Germline-derived CDR1 and CDR2 are MDHEN and SYDVKM. The CDR3 sequence is 13 residues long. Trimming took off 5 bases at V and 2 bases at J, with 10 bases between the two ends.

The chain recombines TRBV5-1 with TRBJ2-5, with 10 bases that match TRBD1. The CDR3 is 15 amino acids. Looked up from germline, CDR1 is SGHRS and CDR2 is YFSETQ. V gave up 4 bases and J gave up 3 bases; unmatched junction bases: 6. This chain's CDR3 is CASSVSGTGEETQYF. In DNA form, the CDR3 reads TGCGCCAGCAGCGTATCCGGGACAGGGGAAGAGACCCAGTACTTC.

This chain joins TRBV29-1 and TRBJ2-2, with a weak D call TRBD2 (6 bases). V lost 7 bases, J lost 2 bases, and 11 bases lay in between. The CDR3 covers 13 residues. Germline loops: CDR1 SQVTM, CDR2 ANQGSEA. The CDR3: CSAGTYNTGELFF. CDR3 nucleotide sequence: TGCAGCGCCGGGACTTATAACACCGGGGAGCTGTTTTTT.

This clone was seen only a few times. The gene calls are TRBV27 and TRBJ2-7; TRBD2 might be the D (5 bases). The germline V and J ends were trimmed by 5 bases and 5 bases, with 13 bases remaining between them. The CDR3 is 13 amino acids. Germline CDR1 and CDR2: MNHEY and SMNVEV (reference sequence). The CDR3 spells CASSPRRGNEQYF. The CDR3 bases are TGTGCCAGCAGTCCTCGACGGGGTAACGAGCAGTACTTC.

This chain joins TRBV4-2 and TRBJ2-5; maybe TRBD2 (5 bases). Trimming left V 3 bases short and J 2 bases short, with 16 bases between. The CDR3 runs to 16 residues. CDR1 and CDR2 from the germline V gene are LGHNA and YNFKEQ. The CDR3 nucleotides are TGTGCCAGCAGCCAGATCCCATCGGACTTACAAGAGACCCAGTACTTC. Its protein product is CASSQIPSDLQETQYF.

A few counts support this clone. The chain couples TRBV30 to TRBJ2-3; D might be TRBD1 (7 bases). CDR3 length: 13 residues. Per the germline V gene, CDR1 is GTSNPN and CDR2 is SVGIG (reference sequence). The germline V and J ends were trimmed by 3 bases and 5 bases, with 12 bases remaining between them. DNA for the CDR3: TGTGCCTGGAGGGAGGGGGCGGTAGATACGCAGTATTTT. Translated, it gives CAWREGAVDTQYF.

A few counts support this clone. This chain uses TRBV5-1 with TRBJ2-7, with 8 bases lining up with TRBD2. The length of the CDR3 is 14 residues. V lost 3 bases and J lost 2; bases outside the gene matches: 4. CDR1 is SGHRS, CDR2 YFSETQ, per germline. The CDR3 DNA reads TGCGCCAGCAGCTCTAGCGGGCTTGCCTACGAGCAGTACTTC. It specifies CASSSSGLAYEQYF.

This clone appeared a few times. This chain joins TRBV7-2 and TRBJ2-4; 12 nucleotides agree with TRBD2. This CDR3 contains 16 residues. Germline assignment: CDR1 SGHTA and CDR2 FQGNSA. V dropped 5 bases and J dropped 2; count of bases not matched to a gene: 4. The CDR3 reads CASSTLAGGPKNIQYF. The CDR3 coding sequence is TGTGCCAGCAGCACGCTAGCGGGAGGGCCCAAAAACATTCAGTACTTC.

The V gene is TRBV15, the J gene TRBJ2-5; TRBD2 matches 9 bases. Germline trimming cut 1 base from V and 11 bases from J; bases unmatched to any gene: 14. Germline-derived CDR1 and CDR2 are LNHNV and YYDKDF (reference sequence). There are 16 residues in the CDR3. The CDR3 spells CATSRGREGRESVQYF. The CDR3 coding sequence is TGTGCCACCAGCAGAGGGCGGGAGGGGCGAGAGTCGGTACAGTACTTC.

Only a few counts were recorded for this clone. The CDR3 coding sequence is TGTGCCAGTAGTATTTGGCGGACTGCAGAACTGTTTTTT. Its protein product is CASSIWRTAELFF. The rearrangement links TRBV19 to TRBJ1-4; no firm D call. V lost 3 bases, J lost 12 bases, and 14 bases lay in between. Germline V gives CDR1 LNHDA, CDR2 SQIVND (reference sequence). The CDR3 is 13 residues long.

This clone showed up just a few times. The sample holds other DNA sequences that translate to the same CDR3. The J gene is TRBJ2-5, the V gene TRBV18, with no clear D. Germline CDR1 is KGHSH and CDR2 is LQKENI. The ends were cut back, 2 bases at V and 1 base at J, with 2 bases in the middle. This CDR3 is built from 12 residues. The CDR3 nucleotides read TGTGCCAGCTCACCAGGCCAAGAGACCCAGTACTTC. It codes for CASSPGQETQYF. The full variable domain, with the rest looked up from reference TRBV18 and TRBJ2-5, is NAGVMQNPRHLVRRRGQEARLRCSPMKGHSHVYWYRQLPEEGLKFMVYLQKENIIDESGMPKERFSAEFPKEGPSILRIQQVVRGDSAAYFCASSPGQETQYFGPGTRLLVL.

Notes on this clone: The sample has other DNA sequences that encode this CDR3 too. The CDR3 DNA reads as TGTGCCAGCAGCTTAATGGCGAACACTGAAGCTTTCTTT. Protein sequence: CASSLMANTEAFF. The chain combines TRBV7-9 with TRBJ1-1; D not certain. CDR1 and CDR2 from the germline V gene are SEHNR and FQNEAQ (reference sequence). The length of the CDR3 is 13 residues. Trimming left V 2 bases short and J 1 base short, with 5 bases between.

This chain links TRBV2 with TRBJ2-1; TRBD2 aligns across 9 bases. Germline V CDR1 and CDR2: SNHLY, FYNNEI. After removal of 6 bases from V and 1 base from J, the junction contained 7 bases not matched to a gene. The CDR3 has 16 residues. The CDR3 bases are TGTGCCAGCAGAGGTAGCGGGAGTGGGTCCTACAATGAGCAGTTCTTC. Translation: CASRGSGSGSYNEQFF.

This clone was observed a few times. The chain is built from TRBV11-2 and TRBJ2-5; D unresolved. The germline V and J ends were trimmed by 3 bases and 5 bases, with 22 bases remaining between them. Looked up from germline, CDR1 is SGHAT and CDR2 is FQNNGV. The CDR3 loop spans 17 amino acids. CDR3: CASSFIGSPWLGETQYF. DNA for the CDR3: TGTGCCAGCAGCTTTATCGGGTCTCCTTGGTTGGGTGAGACCCAGTACTTC.

The chain uses TRBV7-9 and TRBJ1-5; D is unclear. This CDR3 contains 12 residues. Looked up from germline, CDR1 is SEHNR and CDR2 is FQNEAQ (reference sequence). V shed 1 base and J shed 11 bases, with 9 bases lying between them. CDR3 sequence reads: CASSLEQSAQHF. CDR3 DNA sequence: TGTGCCAGCAGCTTAGAGCAATCAGCCCAGCATTTT.

This clone was seen only a few times. The chain uses TRBV2 and TRBJ2-1; the match to TRBD2 covers 8 bases. The V segment lost 7 bases and the J segment 7 bases; nucleotides outside the gene matches: 9. There are 14 residues in the CDR3. Germline CDR1 SNHLY, CDR2 FYNNEI. The CDR3 here is CASKREQGQNEQFF. CDR3 DNA sequence: TGTGCCAGCAAGCGGGAGCAGGGTCAAAATGAGCAGTTCTTC.

The chain combines TRBV19 with TRBJ1-2; D gene unclear. Trimming stripped 5 bases from V and 7 bases from J, with 11 bases between. The CDR3 has 12 residues. From germline, CDR1 is LNHDA and CDR2 SQIVND (reference sequence). The CDR3 sequence: CASSPRVGGYTF. The CDR3 DNA follows: TGTGCCAGTAGTCCGCGAGTGGGTGGCTACACCTTC. The complete variable domain, with remaining parts taken from reference TRBV19 and TRBJ1-2, reads DGGITQSPKYLFRKEGQNVTLSCEQNLNHDAMYWYRQDPGQGLRLIYYSQIVNDFQKGDIAEGYSVSREKKESFPLTVTSAQKNPTAFYLCASSPRVGGYTFGSGTRLTVV.